The rows below give T cell receptor beta chains drawn from one sample of a study of blood T cells in healthy people across ages. TCRdb re-derived calls from the 5' RACE reads in MiXCR, one entry per CDR3 protein. The data hold hundreds of thousands of distinct CDR3 sequences, with 49% observed a single time. Source material: blood. The receptors stem from a woman in her sixties in good health. Both conserved end residues are part of each CDR3. The order of the fields is V gene, J gene, CDR3 length, CDR3 protein.

v_call: TRBV5-1
j_call: TRBJ2-4
cdr3_length: 15
cdr3_aa: CASSFLPGVENIQYF

v_call: TRBV5-1
j_call: TRBJ2-2
cdr3_length: 15
cdr3_aa: CASSDGISDTGELFF

v_call: TRBV28
j_call: TRBJ1-4
cdr3_length: 13
cdr3_aa: CASSFIGHEKLFF

v_call: TRBV5-5
j_call: TRBJ1-2
cdr3_length: 12
cdr3_aa: CASSPEFYDYTF

v_call: TRBV3-1
j_call: TRBJ2-3
cdr3_length: 15
cdr3_aa: CASSQRDRGTDTQYF

v_call: TRBV27
j_call: TRBJ2-1
cdr3_length: 16
cdr3_aa: CASRPPTSGRANEQFF

v_call: TRBV18
j_call: TRBJ2-4
cdr3_length: 16
cdr3_aa: CASSPQGTVAKNIQYF

v_call: TRBV7-9
j_call: .
cdr3_length: 15
cdr3_aa: CASSLEGLQNYGQYF

v_call: TRBV7-9
j_call: TRBJ2-7
cdr3_length: 15
cdr3_aa: CASSFNRGEIYEQYF

v_call: TRBV12-3/TRBV12-4
j_call: TRBJ2-5
cdr3_length: 14
cdr3_aa: CASRTDQLQETQYF

v_call: TRBV21-1
j_call: TRBJ2-4
cdr3_length: 15
cdr3_aa: CASSSWRLVKNIQYF

v_call: TRBV28
j_call: TRBJ1-1
cdr3_length: 14
cdr3_aa: CASSLDGVVAEAFF

v_call: TRBV28
j_call: TRBJ2-3
cdr3_length: 16
cdr3_aa: CASSSSGLVVPDTQYF

v_call: TRBV5-1
j_call: TRBJ2-5
cdr3_length: 14
cdr3_aa: CASSLAQDLGAQYF

v_call: TRBV7-3
j_call: TRBJ2-1
cdr3_length: 14
cdr3_aa: CASSFPGLDNEQFF

v_call: TRBV12-3/TRBV12-4
j_call: TRBJ1-2
cdr3_length: 13
cdr3_aa: CASSATGRCGYTF

v_call: TRBV19
j_call: TRBJ2-4
cdr3_length: 14
cdr3_aa: CASSPRQGGNIQYF

v_call: TRBV7-8
j_call: TRBJ1-2
cdr3_length: 15
cdr3_aa: CASSLKVREGRGYTF

v_call: TRBV20-1
j_call: .
cdr3_length: 15
cdr3_aa: CSARDTAVSYNEQYF

v_call: TRBV29-1
j_call: TRBJ2-4
cdr3_length: 11
cdr3_aa: CSVSGINIQYF

v_call: TRBV28
j_call: TRBJ1-1
cdr3_length: 14
cdr3_aa: CASRLRQGRAEAFF

v_call: TRBV7-9
j_call: TRBJ1-2
cdr3_length: 14
cdr3_aa: CASSPGQAAYGYTF

v_call: TRBV5-4
j_call: TRBJ2-3
cdr3_length: 15
cdr3_aa: CASSHNSGRPDTQYF

v_call: TRBV25-1
j_call: TRBJ2-3
cdr3_length: 18
cdr3_aa: CASSESEGLAGGADTQYF

v_call: TRBV12-3/TRBV12-4
j_call: TRBJ2-5
cdr3_length: 14
cdr3_aa: CASSSRLQGEAQYF

v_call: TRBV7-2
j_call: TRBJ2-7
cdr3_length: 13
cdr3_aa: CASSLERSAEQYF

v_call: TRBV20-1
j_call: TRBJ2-1
cdr3_length: 13
cdr3_aa: CSARDATYNGQFF

v_call: TRBV4-3
j_call: TRBJ2-1
cdr3_length: 14
cdr3_aa: CASSPRDWPDEQFF

v_call: TRBV5-1
j_call: TRBJ1-4
cdr3_length: 16
cdr3_aa: CASSPATGPRHEKLFF

v_call: TRBV9
j_call: TRBJ2-7
cdr3_length: 15
cdr3_aa: CASSVAGQGHNEQYF

v_call: TRBV4-3
j_call: TRBJ2-3
cdr3_length: 14
cdr3_aa: CASSQAQFTDTQYF

v_call: TRBV6-2/TRBV6-3
j_call: TRBJ2-1
cdr3_length: 15
cdr3_aa: CASSLHLSSYNEQFF

v_call: TRBV29-1
j_call: TRBJ2-1
cdr3_length: 11
cdr3_aa: CSLGTSVEQFF

v_call: TRBV5-5
j_call: TRBJ1-1
cdr3_length: 13
cdr3_aa: CASSIEDRFGAFF

v_call: TRBV7-9
j_call: TRBJ2-7
cdr3_length: 16
cdr3_aa: CASSHPWDRGSYEQYF

v_call: TRBV3-1
j_call: .
cdr3_length: 14
cdr3_aa: CASGQAIGGYEQYF

v_call: TRBV20-1
j_call: .
cdr3_length: 14
cdr3_aa: CSASISGRVDEQYF

v_call: TRBV2
j_call: TRBJ2-7
cdr3_length: 14
cdr3_aa: CASSDSVRAGEQYF

v_call: TRBV15
j_call: TRBJ2-1
cdr3_length: 17
cdr3_aa: CATSYSRWAGGLNEQFF

v_call: TRBV25-1
j_call: TRBJ1-6
cdr3_length: 10
cdr3_aa: CASSESPLHF

v_call: TRBV20-1
j_call: TRBJ2-5
cdr3_length: 13
cdr3_aa: CSPFGREGETQYF

v_call: TRBV28
j_call: TRBJ2-3
cdr3_length: 16
cdr3_aa: CASSHGGSGRGDTQYF

v_call: TRBV20-1
j_call: .
cdr3_length: 12
cdr3_aa: CSAVGLRETQYF

v_call: TRBV11-3
j_call: TRBJ2-1
cdr3_length: 14
cdr3_aa: CASSLDKLGYEQFF

v_call: TRBV7-3
j_call: TRBJ1-1
cdr3_length: 13
cdr3_aa: CASSPARSTEAFF

v_call: TRBV2
j_call: TRBJ2-5
cdr3_length: 14
cdr3_aa: CASRKGGIQETQYF